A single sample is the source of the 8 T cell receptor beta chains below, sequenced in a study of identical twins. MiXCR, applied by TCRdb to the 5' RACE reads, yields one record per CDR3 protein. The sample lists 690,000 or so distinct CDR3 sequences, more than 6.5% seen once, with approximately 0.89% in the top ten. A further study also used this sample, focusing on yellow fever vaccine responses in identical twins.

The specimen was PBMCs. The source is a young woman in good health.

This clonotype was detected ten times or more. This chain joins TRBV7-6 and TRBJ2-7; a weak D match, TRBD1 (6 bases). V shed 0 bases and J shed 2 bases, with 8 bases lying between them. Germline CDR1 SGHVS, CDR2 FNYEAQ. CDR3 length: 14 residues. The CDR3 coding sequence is TGTGCCAGCAGCTTAGCGGCAGGGGCCTACGAGCAGTACTTC. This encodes CASSLAAGAYEQYF.

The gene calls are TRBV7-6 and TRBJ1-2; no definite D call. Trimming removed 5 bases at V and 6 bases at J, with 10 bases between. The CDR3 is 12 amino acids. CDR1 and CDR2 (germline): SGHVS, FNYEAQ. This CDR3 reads CASSGRGNGYTF. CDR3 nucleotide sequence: TGTGCCAGCAGCGGGCGGGGAAATGGCTACACCTTC.

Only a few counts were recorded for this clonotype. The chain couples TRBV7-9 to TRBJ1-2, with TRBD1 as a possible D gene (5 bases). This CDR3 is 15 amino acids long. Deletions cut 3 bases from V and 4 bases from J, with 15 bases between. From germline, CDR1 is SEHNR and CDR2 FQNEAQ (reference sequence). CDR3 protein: CASSFLGESGYGYTF. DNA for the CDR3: TGTGCCAGCAGCTTCTTAGGGGAATCGGGCTATGGCTACACCTTC.

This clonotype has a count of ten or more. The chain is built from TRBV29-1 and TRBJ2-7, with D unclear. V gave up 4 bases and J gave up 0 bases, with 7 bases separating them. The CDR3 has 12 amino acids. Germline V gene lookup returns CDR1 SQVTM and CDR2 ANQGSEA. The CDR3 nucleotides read TGCAGCGTTGTAGAAAGCTCCTACGAGCAGTACTTC. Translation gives CSVVESSYEQYF.

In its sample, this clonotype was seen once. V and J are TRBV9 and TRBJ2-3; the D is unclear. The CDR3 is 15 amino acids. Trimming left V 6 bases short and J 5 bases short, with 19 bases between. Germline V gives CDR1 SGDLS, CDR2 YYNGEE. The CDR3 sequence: CASNLLRQVVDTQYF. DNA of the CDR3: TGTGCCAGCAACCTGTTGCGGCAGGTCGTAGATACGCAGTATTTT.

The DNA for the CDR3 is TGTGCCAGCAGTTATGAGGCGGGGGGTCCTTCCTACAATGAGCAGTTCTTC. Its translation is CASSYEAGGPSYNEQFF. The V call is TRBV6-5, the J call TRBJ2-1, with 8 positions matching TRBD2. The CDR3 runs 17 residues. Per germline, CDR1 MNHEY and CDR2 SVGAGI. With 3 bases clipped from V and 1 base from J, the junction kept 8 bases outside the gene matches.

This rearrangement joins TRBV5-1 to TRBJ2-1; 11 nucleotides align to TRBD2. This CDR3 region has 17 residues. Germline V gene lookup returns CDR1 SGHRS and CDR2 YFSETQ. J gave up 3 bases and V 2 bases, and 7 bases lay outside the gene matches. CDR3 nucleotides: TGCGCCAGCAGCTTAATATTAGCGGGAGGGGTCTACAATGAGCAGTTCTTC. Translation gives CASSLILAGGVYNEQFF.

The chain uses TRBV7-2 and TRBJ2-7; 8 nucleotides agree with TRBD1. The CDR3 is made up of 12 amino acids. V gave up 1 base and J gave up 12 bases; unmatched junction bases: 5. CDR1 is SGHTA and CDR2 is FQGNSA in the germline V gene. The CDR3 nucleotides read TGTGCCAGCAGCTTAGTGGGTGGGACAGGGTACTTC. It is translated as CASSLVGGTGYF.